This TCR beta chain was recovered during a study of blood T cell repertoires in COVID-19. It was within 2 weeks before study entry that exposed participants met a COVID-19 case. V lost 1 base to trimming and J lost 2 bases; unmatched junction nucleotides: 13. Per the germline V gene, CDR1 is KGHSH and CDR2 is LQKENI. The CDR3 consists of 19 residues. Profiled with immunoSEQ multiplex PCR; TCRdb holds only in-frame clones, not every one. This sample has around 320,000 clones, with 89% found just once. Sequencing was carried out using PBMCs or T cells enriched from blood (not recorded which). V usage is TRBV18 and J usage is TRBJ1-4; 7 positions agree with TRBD1. This TCR was recovered from a woman aged 50 to 60 who had been exposed to COVID-19. The CDR3 region has the DNA TGTGCCAGCTCACCACGCACCTCCGCTGCAGGGGGGACTAATGAAAAACTGTTTTTT. Translation: CASSPRTSAAGGTNEKLFF.